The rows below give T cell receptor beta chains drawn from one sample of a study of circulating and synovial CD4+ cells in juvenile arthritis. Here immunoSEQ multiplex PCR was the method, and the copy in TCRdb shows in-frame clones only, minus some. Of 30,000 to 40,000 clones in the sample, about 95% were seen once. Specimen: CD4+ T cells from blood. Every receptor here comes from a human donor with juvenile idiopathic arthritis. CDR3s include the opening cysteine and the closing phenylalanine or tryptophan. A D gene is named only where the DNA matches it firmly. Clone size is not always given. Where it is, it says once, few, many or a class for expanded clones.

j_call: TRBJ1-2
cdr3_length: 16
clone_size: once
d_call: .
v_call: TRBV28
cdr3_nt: TGTGCCAGCAGTTTTGGAGGGTCGGTCACTCCGTATGGCTACACCTTC
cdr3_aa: CASSFGGSVTPYGYTF

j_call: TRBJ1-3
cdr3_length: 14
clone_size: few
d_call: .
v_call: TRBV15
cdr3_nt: TGTGCCACCAGCAGCAGGAGAGGGGGAAACACCATATATTTT
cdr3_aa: CATSSRRGGNTIYF

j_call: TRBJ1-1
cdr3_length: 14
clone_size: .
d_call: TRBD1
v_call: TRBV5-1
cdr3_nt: TGCGCCAGCAGCTTCCGGACAGGAGACACTGAAGCTTTCTTT
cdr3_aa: CASSFRTGDTEAFF

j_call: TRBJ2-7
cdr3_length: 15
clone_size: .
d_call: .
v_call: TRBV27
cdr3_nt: TGTGCCAGCAAGGCGGGGGCCGAGAGGTCCTACGAGCAGTACTTC
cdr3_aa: CASKAGAERSYEQYF

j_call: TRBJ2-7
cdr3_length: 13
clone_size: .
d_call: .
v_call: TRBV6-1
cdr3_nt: TGTGCCAGCAGTGAAGTATGGTCTGGAGGTACGTACTTC
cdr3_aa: CASSEVWSGGTYF

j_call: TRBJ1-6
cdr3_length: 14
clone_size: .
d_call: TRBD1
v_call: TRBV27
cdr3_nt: TGTGCCAGCAGAGTACAGGGGTGGGAATCACCCCTCCACTTT
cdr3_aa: CASRVQGWESPLHF

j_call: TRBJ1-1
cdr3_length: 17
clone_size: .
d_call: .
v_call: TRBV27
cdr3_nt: TGTGCCAGCAGTTTACTAGGAGGGAGGGGGATGAACACTGAAGCTTTCTTT
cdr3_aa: CASSLLGGRGMNTEAFF

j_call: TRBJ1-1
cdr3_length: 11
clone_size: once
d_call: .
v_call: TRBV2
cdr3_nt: TGTGCCAGCAGTGAACAGGTGGGAGCTTTCTTT
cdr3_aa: CASSEQVGAFF

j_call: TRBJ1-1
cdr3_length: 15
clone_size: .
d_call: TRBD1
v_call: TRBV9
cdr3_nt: TGTGCCAGCAGCGCTACCTGGACAGGGCACACTGAAGCTTTCTTT
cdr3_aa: CASSATWTGHTEAFF

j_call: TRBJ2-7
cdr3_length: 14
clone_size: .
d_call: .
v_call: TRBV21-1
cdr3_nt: TGTGCCAGCACCCAACTAGCGGGGGGTTACGAGCAGTACTTC
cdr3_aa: CASTQLAGGYEQYF

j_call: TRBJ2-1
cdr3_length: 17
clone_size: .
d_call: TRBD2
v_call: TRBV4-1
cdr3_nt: TGCGCCAGCAGCCACTCTGTCCTAGCGGGGGGGCCCGGTGAGCAGTTCTTC
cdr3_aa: CASSHSVLAGGPGEQFF

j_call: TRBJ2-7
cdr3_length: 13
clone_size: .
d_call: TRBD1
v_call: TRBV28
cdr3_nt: TGTGCCAGCAGTCCGAAATACAGGGGCGAGCAGTACTTC
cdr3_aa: CASSPKYRGEQYF

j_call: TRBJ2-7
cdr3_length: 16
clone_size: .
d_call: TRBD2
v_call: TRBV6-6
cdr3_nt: TGTGCCAGCAGGCGCGTGGTGGCGGGAGGTGTCTACGAGCAGTACTTC
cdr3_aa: CASRRVVAGGVYEQYF

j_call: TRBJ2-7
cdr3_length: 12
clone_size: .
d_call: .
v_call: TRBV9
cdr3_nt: TGTGCCAGCAGCGTAGGAACAGGGGAGCAGTACTTC
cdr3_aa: CASSVGTGEQYF

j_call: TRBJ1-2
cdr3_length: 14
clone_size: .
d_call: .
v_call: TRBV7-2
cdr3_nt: TGTGCCAGCAGCTTAGAGGGAGGGCGCGGCGGCTACACCTTC
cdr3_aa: CASSLEGGRGGYTF

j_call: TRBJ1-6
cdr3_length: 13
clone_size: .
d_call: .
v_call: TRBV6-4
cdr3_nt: TGTGCCAGCAGTTTAGGGAGTAACTCACCCCTCCACTTT
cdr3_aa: CASSLGSNSPLHF

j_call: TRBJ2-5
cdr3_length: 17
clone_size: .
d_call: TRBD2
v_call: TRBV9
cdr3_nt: TGTGCCAGCAGCCCCCCCTGGGCTAGCGGTTGGGGGGAGACCCAGTACTTC
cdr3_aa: CASSPPWASGWGETQYF

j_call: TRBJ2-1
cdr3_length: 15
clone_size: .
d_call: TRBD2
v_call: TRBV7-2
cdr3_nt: TGTGCCAGCAGTCAAATGGGAGCGGGGGACAATGAGCAGTTCTTC
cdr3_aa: CASSQMGAGDNEQFF

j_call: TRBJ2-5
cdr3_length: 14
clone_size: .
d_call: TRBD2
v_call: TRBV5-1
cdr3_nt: TGCGCCAGCAACAACCGGGGGGGCCAAGAGACCCAGTACTTC
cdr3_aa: CASNNRGGQETQYF

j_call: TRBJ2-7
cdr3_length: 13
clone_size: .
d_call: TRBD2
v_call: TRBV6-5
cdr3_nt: TGTGCCAGCAGGAGGACTAGTTTCTACGAGCAGTACTTC
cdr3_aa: CASRRTSFYEQYF

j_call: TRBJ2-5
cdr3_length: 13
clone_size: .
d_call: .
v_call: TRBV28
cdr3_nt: TGTGCCAGCAGTTTCGAGGCCCCCGGGGCCCAGTACTTC
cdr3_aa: CASSFEAPGAQYF

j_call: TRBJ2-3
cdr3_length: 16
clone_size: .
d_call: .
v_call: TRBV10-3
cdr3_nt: TGTGCCATCAGATCGGATGGCGGGCCCAGCGCAGATACGCAGTATTTT
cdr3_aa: CAIRSDGGPSADTQYF

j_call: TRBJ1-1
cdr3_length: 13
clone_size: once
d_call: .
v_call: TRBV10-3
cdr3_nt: TGTGCCATCGCAGGGTGGGAGGACACTGAAGCTTTCTTT
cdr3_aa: CAIAGWEDTEAFF

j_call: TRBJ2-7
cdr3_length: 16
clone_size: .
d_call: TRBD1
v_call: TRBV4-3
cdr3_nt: TGCGCCAGCAGCCAGGAACCGGGACAGGGGACCTACGAGCAGTACTTC
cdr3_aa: CASSQEPGQGTYEQYF